These 3 T cell receptor beta chains originate from one sample sequenced in a study of regulatory T cells in long-lasting Graves disease. Time point here: newly diagnosed GD, antithyroid drugs for less than 3 months. PBMCs provided the RNA from which the TCR library was made. CDR3 regions were amplified by Arm-PCR using iRepertoire HTBI primers to build TCR beta libraries. Each CDR3 protein is one row after TCRdb ran MiXCR on the multiplex PCR reads. The sample contains 350,000 to 550,000 distinct CDR3 sequences, 14% to 15% of which appear only once. This sample also belongs to another study, concerning T cells in Graves' hyperthyroidism and ophthalmopathy.

The specimen comprised peripheral blood mononuclear cells (PBMCs), sampled at new diagnosis, from a patient treated with antithyroid drugs. These receptors were collected from a woman aged 25 to 39 with Graves disease.

This clonotype was found many times. The J gene is TRBJ2-1, the V gene TRBV5-1, with unresolved D. The germline V gene encodes CDR1 SGHRS and CDR2 YFSETQ. There are 16 residues in the CDR3. V lost 0 bases to trimming and J lost 2 bases, with 12 bases between them. CDR3 coding DNA: TGCGCCAGCAGCTTGGTGGCCCGCGATGCCTACAATGAGCAGTTCTTC. It yields the protein CASSLVARDAYNEQFF.

This clonotype came up a few times. J is TRBJ2-1 and V is TRBV24-1, with 11 bases identical to TRBD1. V shed 7 bases, J shed 4 bases, and the junction held 8 bases outside the gene matches. The CDR3 has 16 residues. Germline assignment: CDR1 KGHDR and CDR2 SFDVKD. The CDR3 sequence: CATSFSGTGGYNEQFF. The CDR3 region has the DNA TGTGCCACCAGCTTCTCCGGGACAGGGGGTTACAATGAGCAGTTCTTC.

In its sample, this clonotype was seen many times. The rearrangement uses TRBV20-1 and TRBJ2-4; 9 nucleotides align to TRBD1. Germline V lookup: CDR1 DFQATT, CDR2 SNEGSKA (reference sequence). V lost 1 base to trimming and J lost 10 bases; unmatched junction nucleotides: 8. The CDR3 contains 14 residues. The CDR3 bases are TGCAGTGCTAGAGGGGACAGGGACGCTTCTATTCAGTACTTC. Translation gives CSARGDRDASIQYF.